The rows below give T cell receptor beta chains drawn from one sample of a study of graft-versus-host responses after intestinal transplantation. Some clones are missing from TCRdb's copy, which holds only in-frame ones; the method was immunoSEQ multiplex PCR. The sample includes approximately 75,000 clones, roughly 90% of them seen just once. Antigens of these TCRs are unknown. The material was unstimulated CD8+ T cells sorted from spleen or lymph node cells, obtained before transplant. The receptors originated from a human donor who was the organ donor for an intestinal transplant. Both conserved end residues are part of each CDR3. The D gene is left open where the match is weak. Size is omitted from some rows. Given values are once, few, many or a class for expanded clones.

J,V,size,D,CDR3,DNA
TRBJ1-2,TRBV9,.,TRBD1,CASSVGIGTGNYGYTF,TGTGCCAGCAGCGTGGGAATCGGGACAGGGAACTATGGCTACACCTTC
TRBJ1-2,TRBV6-6,.,.,CASRGARDGYTF,TGTGCCAGCAGAGGTGCGAGGGATGGCTACACCTTC
TRBJ1-2,TRBV6-1,.,.,CASSELGGPYGYTF,TGTGCCAGCAGTGAATTGGGAGGTCCCTATGGCTACACCTTC
TRBJ2-5,TRBV4-1,.,TRBD2,CASSQTTGLGLSGGTQYF,TGCGCCAGCAGCCAAACCACCGGACTAGGTCTCTCGGGCGGGACCCAGTACTTC
TRBJ1-1,TRBV6-5,once,.,CASSSLQGWRNTEAFF,TGTGCCAGCAGTTCACTCCAGGGCTGGCGGAACACTGAAGCTTTCTTT
TRBJ2-1,TRBV10-3,once,.,CAISEGGVYNEQFF,TGTGCCATCAGTGAGGGAGGGGTCTACAATGAGCAGTTCTTC
TRBJ2-1,TRBV11-2,.,TRBD1,CASSPNQGDYNEQFF,TGTGCCAGCAGCCCGAATCAGGGGGACTACAATGAGCAGTTCTTC
TRBJ1-1,TRBV27,few,.,CASSIHTGTMNTEAFF,TGTGCCAGCAGTATACACACCGGGACAATGAACACTGAAGCTTTCTTT
TRBJ2-3,TRBV11-2,.,.,CASSFGGTDTQYF,TGTGCCAGCAGCTTTGGGGGGACAGATACGCAGTATTTT
TRBJ2-3,TRBV13,.,TRBD2,CASSLVVSGGGDTQYF,TGTGCCAGCAGCTTAGTAGTCAGCGGGGGTGGGGATACGCAGTATTTT
TRBJ1-6,TRBV18,.,.,CASSPPTRNSPLHF,TGTGCCAGCTCACCACCGACGAGGAATTCACCCCTCCACTTT
TRBJ1-1,TRBV27,.,.,CASFTGNTEAFF,TGTGCCAGCTTTACAGGGAACACTGAAGCTTTCTTT
TRBJ1-1,TRBV9,.,.,CASSVEGGGSTEAFF,TGTGCCAGCAGCGTAGAAGGGGGTGGGAGCACTGAAGCTTTCTTT
TRBJ2-5,TRBV13,.,.,CASSRGSETQYF,TGTGCCAGCAGCCGGGGGTCAGAGACCCAGTACTTC
TRBJ1-2,TRBV13,.,TRBD1,CASSSPGQGANYGYTF,TGTGCCAGCAGCTCGCCGGGACAGGGAGCTAACTATGGCTACACCTTC
TRBJ1-4,TRBV2,.,.,CASSEGGGSNEKLFF,TGTGCCAGCAGTGAAGGGGGGGGATCTAATGAAAAACTGTTTTTT
TRBJ1-6,TRBV9,.,.,CASSRTVTYSPLHF,TGTGCCAGCAGCAGGACAGTAACCTATTCACCCCTCCACTTT
TRBJ2-1,TRBV7-6,.,.,CASSLFTGYSEQFF,TGTGCCAGCAGCTTGTTTACAGGGTACAGTGAGCAGTTCTTC
TRBJ2-6,TRBV6-5,.,.,CASSYEGGGANVLTF,TGTGCCAGCAGTTACGAGGGAGGTGGGGCCAACGTCCTGACTTTC
TRBJ1-2,TRBV27,.,.,CASSPSLDSEDGYTF,TGTGCCAGCAGTCCCTCGTTGGACAGCGAAGATGGCTACACCTTC
TRBJ1-5,TRBV11-2,.,.,CASSSGQYSNQPQHF,TGTGCCAGCAGCTCAGGACAGTATAGCAATCAGCCCCAGCATTTT
TRBJ1-1,TRBV15,.,.,CATSRSLNTEAFF,TGTGCCACCAGCAGATCTTTGAACACTGAAGCTTTCTTT
TRBJ2-1,TRBV9,once,TRBD2,CASSAGLAHYNEQFF,TGTGCCAGCAGCGCGGGACTAGCGCATTACAATGAGCAGTTCTTC
TRBJ2-1,TRBV7-6,.,.,CASSLRSRDSYNEQFF,TGTGCCAGCAGCTTGCGTTCCCGGGACTCCTACAATGAGCAGTTCTTC
TRBJ2-1,TRBV2,.,TRBD2,CASRVTSGASSYNEQFF,TGTGCCAGCAGGGTTACTAGCGGGGCGAGCTCCTACAATGAGCAGTTCTTC
TRBJ1-1,TRBV9,.,.,CASTLRVEGFF,TGTGCCAGCACCCTCAGGGTGGAAGGTTTCTTT
TRBJ1-1,TRBV10-3,once,TRBD1,CAISESTGANTEAFF,TGTGCCATCAGTGAGTCGACAGGGGCGAACACTGAAGCTTTCTTT
TRBJ1-1,TRBV6-1,.,.,CASSEASLPPEAFF,TGTGCCAGCAGTGAAGCATCACTTCCCCCGGAAGCTTTCTTT
TRBJ1-6,TRBV7-3,.,TRBD1,CASSLTGGGDSPLHF,TGTGCCAGCAGCTTGACAGGGGGCGGCGATTCACCCCTCCACTTT
TRBJ1-4,TRBV9,once,TRBD1,CASSPTGLAEKLFF,TGTGCCAGCAGCCCGACAGGGTTGGCTGAAAAACTGTTTTTT
TRBJ1-1,TRBV5-6,.,TRBD1,CASSFGTGGMGTEAFF,TGTGCCAGCAGCTTTGGGACAGGGGGAATGGGTACTGAAGCTTTCTTT
TRBJ1-2,TRBV7-3,.,TRBD1,CASSLMTGGAVYGYTF,TGTGCCAGCAGCTTAATGACAGGGGGCGCTGTCTATGGCTACACCTTC
TRBJ1-2,TRBV13,.,.,CASSLGTAYGYTF,TGTGCCAGCAGCTTAGGGACAGCCTATGGCTACACCTTC
TRBJ1-1,TRBV28,once,TRBD1,CASTTDQGANTEAFF,TGTGCCAGCACCACCGACCAGGGGGCAAACACTGAAGCTTTCTTT
TRBJ1-1,TRBV6-6,.,.,CASSYPQGLTEAFF,TGTGCCAGCAGTTACCCTCAGGGGCTCACTGAAGCTTTCTTT
TRBJ1-1,TRBV5-6,.,.,CASSLTLDGTEAFF,TGTGCCAGCAGCTTGACTCTAGATGGCACTGAAGCTTTCTTT
TRBJ2-3,TRBV14,.,TRBD2,CASRPLAGGPDTQYF,TGTGCCAGCAGGCCCCTAGCGGGGGGACCAGATACGCAGTATTTT
TRBJ2-3,TRBV6-4,.,TRBD2,CASSDPAGAGGTDTQYF,TGTGCCAGCAGTGACCCCGCCGGGGCGGGGGGCACAGATACGCAGTATTTT
TRBJ2-1,TRBV27,.,.,CASSLRFHNEQFF,TGTGCCAGCAGTTTGAGGTTCCACAATGAGCAGTTCTTC
TRBJ2-1,TRBV5-1,.,TRBD2,CASSLWGGHFPPYNEQFF,TGCGCCAGCAGCTTGTGGGGAGGGCATTTCCCCCCCTACAATGAGCAGTTCTTC
TRBJ2-2,TRBV7-9,.,.,CAQPGDTGELFF,TGTGCCCAACCCGGGGACACCGGGGAGCTGTTTTTT
TRBJ1-5,TRBV28,.,TRBD1,CASSLDRAAQHF,TGTGCCAGCAGTCTCGACAGGGCAGCCCAGCATTTT
TRBJ2-3,TRBV28,.,TRBD2,CASSLRGGRRSTDTQYF,TGTGCCAGCAGTTTGCGGGGGGGCCGAAGAAGCACAGATACGCAGTATTTT
TRBJ1-1,TRBV9,.,.,CASSGGGGIEAFF,TGTGCCAGCAGCGGGGGGGGCGGGATTGAAGCTTTCTTT
TRBJ1-1,TRBV6-1,once,.,CASYLGGTEAFF,TGTGCCAGCTACCTCGGGGGCACTGAAGCTTTCTTT
TRBJ2-1,TRBV29-1,.,TRBD2,CSVEAGGYNEQFF,TGCAGCGTTGAAGCGGGGGGGTACAATGAGCAGTTCTTC
TRBJ1-2,TRBV27,.,TRBD1,CASSLTGGGDGYTF,TGTGCCAGCAGTTTAACAGGGGGCGGGGATGGCTACACCTTC
TRBJ1-5,TRBV5-4,.,.,CASSWFGGSQPQHF,TGTGCCAGCAGCTGGTTCGGTGGGAGTCAGCCCCAGCATTTT
TRBJ2-4,TRBV28,once,TRBD2,CASSFPLGGAKNIQYF,TGTGCCAGCAGTTTCCCCCTGGGGGGGGCCAAAAACATTCAGTACTTC
TRBJ2-3,TRBV29-1,once,.,CSVHGGDTDTQYF,TGCAGCGTTCACGGAGGGGACACAGATACGCAGTATTTT
TRBJ1-5,TRBV5-4,.,TRBD1,CASSWGQHSNQPQHF,TGTGCCAGCAGCTGGGGACAGCACAGCAATCAGCCCCAGCATTTT
TRBJ2-3,TRBV5-8,.,.,CASSLGRLGATDTQYF,TGTGCCAGCAGCCTTGGACGCCTGGGGGCCACAGATACGCAGTATTTT
TRBJ1-2,TRBV27,.,.,CASSLSAGGDGYTF,TGTGCCAGCAGTTTATCGGCGGGGGGGGATGGCTACACCTTC
TRBJ2-5,TRBV7-2,once,.,CASSPGDRPEIGETQYF,TGTGCCAGCAGCCCGGGGGACAGACCCGAGATAGGGGAGACCCAGTACTTC
TRBJ1-6,TRBV18,.,TRBD1,CASSRNPGTEADSPLHF,TGTGCCAGCTCACGAAATCCCGGGACAGAGGCTGATTCACCCCTCCACTTT
TRBJ2-3,TRBV5-1,.,TRBD2,CASNLAGGSTDTQYF,TGCGCCAGCAACCTAGCGGGGGGGTCCACAGATACGCAGTATTTT
TRBJ2-2,TRBV11-2,.,TRBD2,CASRFGPETSTPNTGELFF,TGTGCCAGCAGGTTCGGACCCGAGACTAGCACCCCGAACACCGGGGAGCTGTTTTTT
TRBJ1-2,TRBV9,.,TRBD1,CASSVDTTGGYYGYTF,TGTGCCAGCAGCGTAGACACAACAGGGGGATACTATGGCTACACCTTC